These T cell receptor beta chains were read from a single sample in a study of shared clonotypes between healthy human individuals. This table comes from immunoSEQ multiplex PCR, and its TCRdb copy is limited to in-frame clones, with some not included. Of more than 2 million clones listed, roughly 96% were seen once; the top ten hold 0.13%. Sequencing was performed on naive CD4+ T cells sorted from blood. The receptors originated from a man aged 18 to 35 in good health. The CDR3 runs from the conserved cysteine through the conserved F or W.

TRBV5-1,17,CASSLNSGGGLTGELFF
TRBV18,13,CASSRTLNTEAFF
TRBV10-3,12,CAISDGDGGYTF
TRBV7-9,16,CASSLFPGQGNEKLFF
TRBV14,15,CASSRGLAGVETQYF
TRBV9,16,CASSVATGTGANVLTF
TRBV10-3,13,CATPGKGQYGYTF
TRBV5-1,15,CASRPQQQTNEKLFF
TRBV11-2,15,CASRRGDGLNEKLFF
TRBV5-1,13,CASQGTMNTEAFF
TRBV7-4,15,CASSLFPGGYSPLHF
TRBV6-6,13,CASSYSGNSPLHF
TRBV7-8,15,CASSLGDRLTGELFF
TRBV4-1,15,CASSPIGTGNEKLFF
TRBV7-2,18,CASSLVGGTEARTYEQYF
TRBV7-6,16,CASSPIRGGRVNEQFF
TRBV18,15,CASSPIGGGQRGYTF
TRBV30,14,CAWSVLSLNYGYTF
TRBV1,15,CTSSQGSGRSYEQYF
TRBV21-1,16,CASSKEVTGSGYEQYF
TRBV19,14,CAIGTGYSNQPQHF
TRBV5-6,15,CASSLDRVDTGELFF
TRBV27,15,CASSKERGAYNEQFF
TRBV6-1,14,CASSARQKVDEQYF
TRBV6-1,14,CASSSNRNTGELFF
TRBV30,15,CAWDPWSGRTYEQFF
TRBV4-1,14,CASSQGLGTDTQYF
TRBV9,15,CASSVAGSGANVLTF
TRBV21-1,16,CASRKMGTVLNTEAFF
TRBV5-1,14,CASSFSDSSYEQYF
TRBV9,14,CASSVTGTVDEQYF
TRBV6-1,11,CASGTKQPQHF
TRBV10-3,13,CAIMAVSGNTIYF
TRBV9,16,CASSVDLAGILTEQFF
TRBV18,14,CASAKAGSGYGYTF
TRBV7-2,13,CASSPPAIHTQYF
TRBV25-1,16,CASSERRGAYQETQYF
TRBV21-1,13,CASSKGWGNEQYF
TRBV6-1,16,CASSEVFASGVDTQYF
TRBV9,12,CASSILTGPYTF
TRBV5-1,14,CASSLTPPDSPLHF
TRBV28,13,CASILRRGEKLFF
TRBV10-3,14,CAISSSDSNQPQHF
TRBV18,13,CASSLGQKETQYF
TRBV6-1,15,CASSDVRGPVTEAFF
TRBV6-6,16,CASSLGQVKNTGELFF
TRBV6-5,13,CASNPGVGSGYTF
TRBV7-8,16,CASSSSATGGYNEQFF
TRBV28,16,CASSSGGAIPRQPQHF
TRBV7-8,15,CASSFGRGRTDTQYF
TRBV9,14,CASSLGTMQETQYF
TRBV29-1,13,CSVGEGDTDTQYF
TRBV28,17,CASSQLRGTGGGSPLHF
TRBV2,15,CASRGTGSGTDTQYF
TRBV30,13,CAWSYNSNQPQHF